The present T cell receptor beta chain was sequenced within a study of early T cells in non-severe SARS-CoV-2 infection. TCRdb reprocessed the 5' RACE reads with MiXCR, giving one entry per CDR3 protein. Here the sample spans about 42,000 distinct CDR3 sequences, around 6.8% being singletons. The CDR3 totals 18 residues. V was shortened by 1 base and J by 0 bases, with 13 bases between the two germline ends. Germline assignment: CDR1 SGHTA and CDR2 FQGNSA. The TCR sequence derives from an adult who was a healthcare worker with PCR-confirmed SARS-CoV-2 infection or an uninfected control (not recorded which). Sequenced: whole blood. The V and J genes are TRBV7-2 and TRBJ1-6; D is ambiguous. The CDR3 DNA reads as TGTGCCAGCAGCTTAGGGCACGCAAGGAGCTCCTATAATTCACCCCTCCACTTT. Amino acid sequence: CASSLGHARSSYNSPLHF.